These T cell receptor beta chains were read from a single sample in a study of T cells after yellow fever vaccination. Each CDR3 protein is one row after TCRdb ran MiXCR on the 5' RACE reads. The sample holds some 340,000 distinct CDR3 sequences, about 10% seen once. Sequenced here: CD4+ T cells sorted from PBMCs, sampled 45 days after the yellow fever booster vaccination. The receptor set was obtained from a man aged 18-30 years who received the YFV17D yellow fever vaccine. Each CDR3 is given with its conserved first and last residue. D genes are given only for firm matches. A row's size may be missing; if present it is once, few, many or a size class.

v_call	d_call	j_call	clone_size	cdr3_nt	cdr3_aa
TRBV21-1	NA	TRBJ2-1	few	TGTGCCAGCAGCAAAGAGCCGGGACAGCCGAAGTGTACGTACAATGAGCAGTTCTTC	CASSKEPGQPKCTYNEQFF
TRBV15	TRBD1	TRBJ2-5	NA	TGTGCCACCAGCAGACAAACAGGGGTTATTAAAGAGACCCAGTACTTC	CATSRQTGVIKETQYF
TRBV12-3/TRBV12-4	NA	TRBJ2-3	many	TGTGCCAGCAGCGTCGGGGGCACAGATACGCAGTATTTT	CASSVGGTDTQYF
TRBV5-1	NA	TRBJ2-1	few	TGCGCCAGCAGCTTCAAGGGCGTAGAATCCAATGAGCAGTTCTTC	CASSFKGVESNEQFF
TRBV7-2	TRBD1	TRBJ1-2	few	TGTGCCAGCAGCTTGGACAGGGGAAGAAGCCATGGCTACACCTTC	CASSLDRGRSHGYTF
TRBV4-3	NA	TRBJ1-5	NA	TGCGCCAGCAGCCAATCGAGGAGTTATCAGCCCCAGCATTTT	CASSQSRSYQPQHF
TRBV29-1	NA	TRBJ1-1	NA	TGCAGCGTACTACAGACAGACACTTACACTGAAGCTTTCTTT	CSVLQTDTYTEAFF
TRBV2	NA	TRBJ1-3	few	TGTGCCAGCGCCAGGGGCTACCGCATCTCTGGAAACACCATATATTTT	CASARGYRISGNTIYF
TRBV4-3	NA	TRBJ1-1	few	TGCGCCAGCAGCCAAACGCAGGAGAACACTGAAGCTTTCTTT	CASSQTQENTEAFF
TRBV5-1	NA	TRBJ2-6	NA	TGCGCCGATTCCGAGGTGGGCGGCTCTGGGGCCAACGTCCTGACTTTC	CADSEVGGSGANVLTF
TRBV11-2	TRBD2	TRBJ2-1	NA	TGTGCCAGCAGCTTCGCCCCGATGGGCGGGGGGAATGAGCAGTTCTTC	CASSFAPMGGGNEQFF
TRBV7-9	NA	TRBJ2-7	few	TGTGCCAGCAGCCTCCTCGCGGGGGAGCAGTACTTC	CASSLLAGEQYF
TRBV6-5	NA	TRBJ2-3	few	TGTGCCAGCAGTTACTCTGGAGGTGCGCAGTATTTT	CASSYSGGAQYF
TRBV2	NA	TRBJ1-5	few	TGTGCCAGCAGAAAAAGGGACAATCAGCCCCAGCATTTT	CASRKRDNQPQHF
TRBV24-1	TRBD1	TRBJ2-1	few	TGTGCCACCAGTGATCCGAGGACAGGGCGTAATGAGCAGTTCTTC	CATSDPRTGRNEQFF
TRBV6-6	TRBD1	TRBJ1-2	NA	TGTGCCAGCATCGACAGGGTGGCCTATGGCTACACCTTC	CASIDRVAYGYTF
TRBV7-9	NA	TRBJ1-1	few	TGTGCCAGCAGCCATCCATTGGGGGGTACGAACACTGAAGCTTTCTTT	CASSHPLGGTNTEAFF
TRBV4-3	NA	TRBJ2-1	few	TGCGCCAGCAGCCCCTATGGGAACAATGAGCAGTTCTTC	CASSPYGNNEQFF
TRBV5-1	NA	TRBJ1-1	NA	TGCGCCAGCAGCTTGGGGGCTGTGTGGGGGGGCACTGAAGCTTTCTTT	CASSLGAVWGGTEAFF
TRBV7-2	TRBD2	TRBJ2-2	NA	TGTGCCAGCAGCTTAAGGACGGGGGGTGAGGCCGGGGAGCTGTTTTTT	CASSLRTGGEAGELFF
TRBV6-5	TRBD1	TRBJ1-1	NA	TGTGCCAGCAGCCGGAACAGGGGGCAGGTCGGGACTGAAGCTTTCTTT	CASSRNRGQVGTEAFF
TRBV6-5	NA	TRBJ2-7	NA	TGTGCCAGCAGCTTATACGGTTCCTACGAGCAGTACTTC	CASSLYGSYEQYF
TRBV7-9	NA	TRBJ2-5	few	TGTGCCAGCAGCGCACAACCTGAGACCCAGTACTTC	CASSAQPETQYF
TRBV5-1	TRBD2	TRBJ2-3	few	TGCGCCAGCAGCCCCCGGACTAGCGGGGGTCGCGGGGATACGCAGTATTTT	CASSPRTSGGRGDTQYF
TRBV5-6	NA	TRBJ1-1	NA	TGTGCCAGCAGCTTGATTCAATACAGAAAAGAAGCTTTCTTT	CASSLIQYRKEAFF
TRBV29-1	NA	TRBJ2-5	NA	TGCAGCGCCGCGGGACAGTACCAAGAGACCCAGTACTTC	CSAAGQYQETQYF
TRBV5-1	NA	TRBJ2-3	NA	TGCGCCAGCAGCGCTTCTCAACGTGGTAATACGCAGTATTTT	CASSASQRGNTQYF
TRBV7-9	NA	TRBJ2-3	NA	TGTGCCAGCAGCCAATCCCGTTACACAGATACGCAGTATTTT	CASSQSRYTDTQYF
TRBV14	TRBD2	TRBJ2-7	many	TGTGCCAGCAGGGTAATGGCGGGGGTAACCTACGAGCAGTACTTC	CASRVMAGVTYEQYF
TRBV9	NA	TRBJ1-3	NA	TGTGCCAGCAGCGTAGCGTACTCTGGAAACACCATATATTTT	CASSVAYSGNTIYF
TRBV28	TRBD2	TRBJ2-5	few	TGTGCCAGCAGTCTCTCCTCCCGGGGGGGAAACCAGTACTTC	CASSLSSRGGNQYF
TRBV28	NA	TRBJ1-1	NA	TGTGCCAGCAAGCTGACAGTCACTGAAGCTTTCTTT	CASKLTVTEAFF
TRBV2	NA	TRBJ2-5	NA	TGTGCCAGCAGTGGAGATGGTCCCCAAGAGACCCAGTACTTC	CASSGDGPQETQYF
TRBV5-1	TRBD2	TRBJ2-7	few	TGCGCCAGCAGCTTGGGCGGGGAGGGCTACGAGCAGTACTTC	CASSLGGEGYEQYF
TRBV10-3	NA	TRBJ1-2	NA	TGTGCCATCAGGAGGGAGGGTTATGGCTACACCTTC	CAIRREGYGYTF
TRBV20-1	NA	TRBJ1-3	NA	TGCAGTGCTAGGCGTGCGGGGAATCTAGGAAACACCATATATTTT	CSARRAGNLGNTIYF
TRBV6-2/TRBV6-3	NA	TRBJ2-7	few	TGTGCCACTGGGGACACCTTAGGCTACGAGCAGTACTTC	CATGDTLGYEQYF
TRBV5-1	NA	TRBJ1-6	few	TGCGCCAGCAGCTCCTCTGCAGGGGATAATTCACCCCTCCACTTT	CASSSSAGDNSPLHF
TRBV25-1	NA	TRBJ1-4	NA	TGTGCCAGCAGTGGTGATGTTGGCCCTACTGAAAAACTGTTTTTT	CASSGDVGPTEKLFF
TRBV3-1	NA	TRBJ1-2	NA	TGTGCCAGCAGCCATCAGCTAAACTATGGCTACACCTTC	CASSHQLNYGYTF
TRBV10-3	TRBD2	TRBJ2-5	NA	TGTGCCATCAGTGAGCTAGCGGGGGGGCCGTATGAGACCCAGTACTTC	CAISELAGGPYETQYF
TRBV9	TRBD1	TRBJ2-7	NA	TGTGCCAGCAGCGGAACAACAGGGGGCTACGAGCAGTACTTC	CASSGTTGGYEQYF
TRBV6-5	NA	TRBJ2-5	many	TGTGCCAGAAAAAAGACAGCTGCGGAGACCCAGTACTTC	CARKKTAAETQYF
TRBV20-1	NA	TRBJ2-7	few	TGCAGTGCGCCGGGGGTGTACGAGCAGTACTTC	CSAPGVYEQYF
TRBV7-9	TRBD1	TRBJ2-2	many	TGTGCCAGCATTGGACAGGGTACCGGGGAGCTGTTTTTT	CASIGQGTGELFF
TRBV30	TRBD1	TRBJ1-3	few	TGTGCCTGGACCTACGAGGACAGGGTTGACACCATATATTTT	CAWTYEDRVDTIYF
TRBV20-1	TRBD1	TRBJ1-4	NA	TGCAGTGCTAGACGGGTCCGGACAGGTGTTTTT	CSARRVRTGVF
TRBV3-1	NA	TRBJ2-3	few	TGTGCCAGCAGCCAAGGACAGGACCCCACAGATACGCAGTATTTT	CASSQGQDPTDTQYF
TRBV4-2	TRBD2	TRBJ2-5	many	TGTGCCAGCAGCCAAGGTACTAGCGGGGTCCAAGAGACCCAGTACTTC	CASSQGTSGVQETQYF
TRBV6-5	TRBD1	TRBJ1-2	NA	TGTGCCAGCAGTTGGGGACAGGGGGGAGACTATGGCTACACCTTC	CASSWGQGGDYGYTF
TRBV23-1	NA	TRBJ2-1	NA	TGCGCCAGCAGTCAAATCGCGGCCAGGGGCTACAATGAGCAGTTCTTC	CASSQIAARGYNEQFF
TRBV7-2	NA	TRBJ2-3	NA	TGTGCCAGCAGTCCTACGGCCCCCGCGGTTGCAGATACGCAGTATTTT	CASSPTAPAVADTQYF
TRBV7-2	NA	TRBJ1-6	NA	TGTGCCAGCAGCCCACAGCCTCAGAGAGGTTCACCCCTCCACTTT	CASSPQPQRGSPLHF
TRBV24-1	NA	TRBJ2-2	few	TGTGCCACCAGTGATTGGAGGGAACACGGGGAGCTGTTTTTT	CATSDWREHGELFF
TRBV7-6	NA	TRBJ1-3	many	TGTGCCAGCAGCTTTGGGCAGGGAAGGACTGGAAACACCATATATTTT	CASSFGQGRTGNTIYF
TRBV5-1	NA	TRBJ2-1	few	TGCGCCAGCAGCTTGGTGGAGGGAGTCAATGAGCAGTTCTTC	CASSLVEGVNEQFF
TRBV7-2	TRBD1	TRBJ2-3	few	TGTGCCAGCAGCTTAAACAGGGGCGTTAGCACAGATACGCAGTATTTT	CASSLNRGVSTDTQYF
TRBV4-3	TRBD1	TRBJ1-5	many	TGCGCCAGCAGCCCTACAGGGGTTCAGCCCCAGCATTTT	CASSPTGVQPQHF